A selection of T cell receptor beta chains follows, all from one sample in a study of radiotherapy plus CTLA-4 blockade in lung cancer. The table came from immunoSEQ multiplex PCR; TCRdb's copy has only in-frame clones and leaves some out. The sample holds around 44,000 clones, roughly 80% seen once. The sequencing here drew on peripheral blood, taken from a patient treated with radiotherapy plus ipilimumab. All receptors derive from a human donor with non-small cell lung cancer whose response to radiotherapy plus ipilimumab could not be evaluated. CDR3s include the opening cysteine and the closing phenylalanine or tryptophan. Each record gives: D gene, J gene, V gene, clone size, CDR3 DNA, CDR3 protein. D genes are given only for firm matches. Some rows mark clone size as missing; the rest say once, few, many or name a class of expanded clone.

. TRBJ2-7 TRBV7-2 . TGTGCCAGCAGCTTGGGAGACGAGCAGTACTTC CASSLGDEQYF
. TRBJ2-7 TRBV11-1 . TGTGCCAGCAGAGCCTTTACCAACTACGAGCAGTACTTC CASRAFTNYEQYF
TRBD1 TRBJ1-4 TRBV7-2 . TGTGCCAGCAGCTTAGGGGGACAGGGGAATGAAAAACTGTTTTTT CASSLGGQGNEKLFF
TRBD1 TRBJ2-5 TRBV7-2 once TGTGCCAGCAGCTCAACCCGGACAGGGGGGGAGACCCAGTACTTC CASSSTRTGGETQYF
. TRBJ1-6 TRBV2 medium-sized TGTGCCAGCAGTTTGGACAGTCCTTCACCCCTCCACTTT CASSLDSPSPLHF
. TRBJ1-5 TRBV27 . TGTGCCAGCAGTTTCGACAGACCCACCAAACAGCCCCAGCATTTT CASSFDRPTKQPQHF
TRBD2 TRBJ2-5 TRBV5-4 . TGTGCCTGCTCTAGCGGGGCGGCGGAGACCCAGTACTTC CACSSGAAETQYF
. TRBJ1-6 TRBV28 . TGTGCCAGCAGTTTATTTGCAGGGTTTTCACCCCTCCACTTT CASSLFAGFSPLHF
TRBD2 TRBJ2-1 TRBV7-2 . TGTGCCAGCACCCCTAGGCCCCTGACTAGCGGGAGAATATATGAGCAGTTCTTC CASTPRPLTSGRIYEQFF
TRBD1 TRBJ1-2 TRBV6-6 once TGTGCCAGCAGCCAGGGGGCGCGTATCTATGGCTACACCTTC CASSQGARIYGYTF
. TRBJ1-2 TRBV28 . TGTGCCAGCACCCGACCCGGGTATGGCTACACCTTC CASTRPGYGYTF
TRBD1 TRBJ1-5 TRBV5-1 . TGCGCCAGCAGCCCGGGACAGGGCCTTAATCAGCCCCAGCATTTT CASSPGQGLNQPQHF
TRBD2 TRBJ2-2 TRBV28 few TGTGCCAGCAGTTTGTGGGAGGGGCGAGAATCCGGGGAGCTGTTTTTT CASSLWEGRESGELFF
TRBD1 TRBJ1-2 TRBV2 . TGTGCCAGCAGTGAAGCGCGACAGGGCTATGGCTACACCTTC CASSEARQGYGYTF
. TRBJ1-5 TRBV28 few TGTGCCAGCAGTTTGGCCACGGGGGGAAATCAGCCCCAGCATTTT CASSLATGGNQPQHF
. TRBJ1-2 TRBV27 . TGTGCCAGCAGTTTATTAGGAGGGTATGATGGCTACACCTTC CASSLLGGYDGYTF
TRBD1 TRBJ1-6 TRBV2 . TGTGCCAGCAGTTGGGACAGATCACCCCTCCACTTT CASSWDRSPLHF
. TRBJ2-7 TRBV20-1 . TGCAGTGCTAGAGACCCCAGCGCACGCCACTTC CSARDPSARHF
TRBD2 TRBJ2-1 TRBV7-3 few TGTGCCAGCAGCACTAGCGGGAGCTCCTACAATGAGCAGTTCTTC CASSTSGSSYNEQFF
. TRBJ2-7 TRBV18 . TGTGCCAGCTCACCACCGTCAGGGATCTACGAGCAGTACTTC CASSPPSGIYEQYF
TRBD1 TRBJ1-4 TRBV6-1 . TGTGCCAGCAGGGACAGGTTTGCAACTAATGAAAAACTGTTTTTT CASRDRFATNEKLFF
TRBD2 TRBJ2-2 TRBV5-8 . TGTGCCAGCAGCCGTCGAAGGTCCGGGACTAGGGGGACCGGGGAGCTGTTTTTT CASSRRRSGTRGTGELFF
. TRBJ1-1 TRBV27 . TGTGCCAGCAGTCAGTTCATGAACACTGAAGCTTTCTTT CASSQFMNTEAFF
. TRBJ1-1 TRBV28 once TGTGCCAGCAGCACACCAGGGTCCGGAGACACTGAAGCTTTCTTT CASSTPGSGDTEAFF
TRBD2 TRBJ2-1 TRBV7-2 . TGTGCCAGCAGCTTAGGACTAGCGGGAATGGGGGAGCAGTTCTTC CASSLGLAGMGEQFF
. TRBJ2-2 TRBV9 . TGTGCCAGCAGTCAAGACAGGCCACGGGGCGGGGAGCTGTTTTTT CASSQDRPRGGELFF
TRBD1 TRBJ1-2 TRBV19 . TGTGCCAGTAGACCGGGACAGGGATGGGGCTACACCTTC CASRPGQGWGYTF
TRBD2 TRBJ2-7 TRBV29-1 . TGCAGCGTTGGGGAGGGACGGAACGAGCAGTACTTC CSVGEGRNEQYF
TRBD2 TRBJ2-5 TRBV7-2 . TGTGCCAGCAGCTTAAGGGGCCCGGGACTAGCTCAAGAGACCCAGTACTTC CASSLRGPGLAQETQYF
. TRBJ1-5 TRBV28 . TGTGCCAGCATTAGCACGAGTTCCAACAATCAGCCCCAGCATTTT CASISTSSNNQPQHF
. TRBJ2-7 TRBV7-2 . TGTGCCAGCAGCGCCGGAGGCGTTCCCTCCTACGAGCAGTACTTC CASSAGGVPSYEQYF
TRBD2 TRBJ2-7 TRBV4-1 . TGCGCCAGCAGCCGCGACGCGGGGGGTAGCCCACCCTACGAGCAGTACTTC CASSRDAGGSPPYEQYF
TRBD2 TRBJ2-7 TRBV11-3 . TGTGCCAGCAGCAAGACTAGCGGGAAGCAGTACGAGCAGTACTTC CASSKTSGKQYEQYF
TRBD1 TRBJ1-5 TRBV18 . TGTGCCAGCTCACCGGGACAGGGACGAAAGCCCCAGCATTTT CASSPGQGRKPQHF
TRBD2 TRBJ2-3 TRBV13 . TGTGCCAGCAGCTTAGAAACTAGCGGCACAGATACGCAGTATTTT CASSLETSGTDTQYF
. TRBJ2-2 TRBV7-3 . TGTGCCAGCAGCTTACGGCCCGGGAAGGTAGTAGGCACCGGGGAGCTGTTTTTT CASSLRPGKVVGTGELFF
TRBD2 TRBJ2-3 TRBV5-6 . TGTGCCAGCAGCTCCGCCGGGGGGGATACGCAGTATTTT CASSSAGGDTQYF
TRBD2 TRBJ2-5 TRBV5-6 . TGTGCCAGCAGCTCCTTCTCTGGACTAGCGGGGAGAGAGACCCAGTACTTC CASSSFSGLAGRETQYF
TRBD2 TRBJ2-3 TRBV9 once TGTGCCAGCAGCTCGAGACTAGCGGGCACAGATACGCAGTATTTT CASSSRLAGTDTQYF
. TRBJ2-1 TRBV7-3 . TGTGCCAGCAGCCTCCAGGGTTGGAATGAGCAGTTCTTC CASSLQGWNEQFF
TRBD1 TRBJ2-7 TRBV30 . TGTGCCTTGGACAGGTTCTCCTACGAGCAGTACTTC CALDRFSYEQYF
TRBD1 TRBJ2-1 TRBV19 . TGTGCCAGTAGGGCCGGGACAGGGTCCTACAATGAGCAGTTCTTC CASRAGTGSYNEQFF